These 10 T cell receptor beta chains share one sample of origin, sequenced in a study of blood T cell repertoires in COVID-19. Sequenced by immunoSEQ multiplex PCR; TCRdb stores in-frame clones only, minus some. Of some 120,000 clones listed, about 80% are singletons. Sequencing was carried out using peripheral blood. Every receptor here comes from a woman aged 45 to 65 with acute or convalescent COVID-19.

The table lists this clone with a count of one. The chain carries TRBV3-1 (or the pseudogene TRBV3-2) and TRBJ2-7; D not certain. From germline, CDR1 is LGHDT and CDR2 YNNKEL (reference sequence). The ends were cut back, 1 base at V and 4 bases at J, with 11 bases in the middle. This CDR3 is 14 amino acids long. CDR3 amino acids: CASSQGSSGYEQYF. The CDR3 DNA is TGTGCCAGCAGCCAAGGGAGCTCCGGATACGAGCAGTACTTC.

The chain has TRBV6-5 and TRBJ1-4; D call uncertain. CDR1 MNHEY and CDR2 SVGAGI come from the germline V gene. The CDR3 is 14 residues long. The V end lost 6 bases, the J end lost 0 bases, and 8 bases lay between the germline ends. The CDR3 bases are TGTGCCAGCAGGGTACAGTCAACTAATGAAAAACTGTTTTTT. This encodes CASRVQSTNEKLFF.

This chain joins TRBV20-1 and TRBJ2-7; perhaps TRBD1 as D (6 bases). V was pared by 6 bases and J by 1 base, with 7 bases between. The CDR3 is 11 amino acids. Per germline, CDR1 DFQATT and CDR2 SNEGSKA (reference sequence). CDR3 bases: TGCAGTGCCGGACAGTCCTACGAGCAGTACTTC. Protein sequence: CSAGQSYEQYF.

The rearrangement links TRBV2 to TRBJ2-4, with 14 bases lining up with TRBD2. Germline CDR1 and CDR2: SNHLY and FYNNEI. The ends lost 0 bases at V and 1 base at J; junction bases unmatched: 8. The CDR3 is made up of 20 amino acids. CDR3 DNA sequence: TGTGCCAGCAGTGAAGCCCTGACTAGCGGGGGGGCCGGGGCCAAAAACATTCAGTACTTC. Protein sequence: CASSEALTSGGAGAKNIQYF.

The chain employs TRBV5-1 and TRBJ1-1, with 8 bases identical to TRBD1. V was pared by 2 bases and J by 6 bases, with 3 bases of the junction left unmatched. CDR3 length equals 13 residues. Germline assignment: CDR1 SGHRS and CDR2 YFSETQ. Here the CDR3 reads CASSLTGGAEAFF. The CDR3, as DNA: TGCGCCAGCAGCTTAACAGGGGGGGCTGAAGCTTTCTTT.

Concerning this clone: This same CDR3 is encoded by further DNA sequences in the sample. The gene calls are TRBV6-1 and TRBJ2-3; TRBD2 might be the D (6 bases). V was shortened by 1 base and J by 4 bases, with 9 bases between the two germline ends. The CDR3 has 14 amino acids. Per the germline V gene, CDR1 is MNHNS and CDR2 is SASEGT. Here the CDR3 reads CASSEGGGADTQYF. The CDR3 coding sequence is TGTGCCAGCAGTGAAGGGGGCGGGGCAGATACGCAGTATTTT.

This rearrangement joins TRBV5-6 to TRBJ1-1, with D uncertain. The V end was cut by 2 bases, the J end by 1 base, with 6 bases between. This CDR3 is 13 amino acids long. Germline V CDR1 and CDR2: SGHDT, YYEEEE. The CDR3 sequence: CASSLGANTEAFF. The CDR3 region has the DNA TGTGCCAGCAGCTTAGGAGCGAACACTGAAGCTTTCTTT.

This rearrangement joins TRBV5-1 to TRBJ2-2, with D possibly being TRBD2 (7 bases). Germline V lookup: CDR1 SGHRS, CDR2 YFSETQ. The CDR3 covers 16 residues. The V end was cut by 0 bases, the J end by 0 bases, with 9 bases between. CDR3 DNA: TGCGCCAGCAGCTTGGCGGGGGGCGCGAACACCGGGGAGCTGTTTTTT. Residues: CASSLAGGANTGELFF.

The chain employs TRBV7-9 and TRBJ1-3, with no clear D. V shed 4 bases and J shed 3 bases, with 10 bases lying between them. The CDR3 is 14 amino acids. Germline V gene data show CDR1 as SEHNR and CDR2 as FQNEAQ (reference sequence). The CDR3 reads CASSSMAVGNTIYF. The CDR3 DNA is TGTGCCAGCAGCTCGATGGCAGTTGGAAACACCATATATTTT.

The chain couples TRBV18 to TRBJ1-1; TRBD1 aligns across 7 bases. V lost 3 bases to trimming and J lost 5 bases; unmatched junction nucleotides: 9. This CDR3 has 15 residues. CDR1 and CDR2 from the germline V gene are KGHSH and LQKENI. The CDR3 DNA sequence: TGTGCCAGCTCACCCGAGACAGGGATGGGGACTGAAGCTTTCTTT. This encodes CASSPETGMGTEAFF.